This paragraph reports one T cell receptor beta chain. What antigen it recognizes has not been identified. Base qualities are not at hand, and no much larger clone is one base apart. This sample is part of a study of T cell repertoires in cytomegalovirus infection (dated by TCRdb to the late 2010s). Broadly, across the study: The peptide stimulations were aimed at well-studied HLA-B-restricted epitopes as well as recently identified HLA-C-restricted CMV epitopes, whose presentation resists viral immunomodulation. Donor HLA type was relevant to the analysis, because carriage of CMV infection together with the matching HLA type was indicated by public TCR beta signatures.

What this sample's treatment or condition label stands for: in vitro stimulation with specific CMV peptide epitopes to enrich CMV-specific T cells. Sequencing instrument: Illumina HiSeq 1500. The public reads were reprocessed in TCRdb via fastp at Q25 and MiXCR, keeping in-frame beta chains. CDR3 protein sequences are deduplicated, and each keeps its most common genes and DNA. Counted in this sample were about 360,000 distinct CDR3 sequences; about 35% of them appeared once. The ten largest clones capture approximately 12% of the sample. Study-wide findings and limitations: The ex vivo response was dominated by HLA-C-restricted CMV-specific TCR beta clonotypes, which also provided the single most frequent clonotype in two of eight donors. In both this cohort and an independent cohort of 350 to 400 donors, the cumulative frequency of public TCR beta family members distinguished carriers of CMV infection plus the relevant HLA type.

CDR1 and CDR2, looked up from the germline V gene, are SGHTA and FQGNSA. From its cysteine to its phenylalanine, the CDR3 spans 16 amino acids. The DNA shown is the 48-base CDR3, in frame from base 1. For this chain, trimming is 1 base at the V end and 4 bases at the J end, and the number of junction bases without a gene match is 7. Sequenced here: cultured PBMCs, sampled from culture after CMV antigen stimulation. This TCR derives from a human donor in good health (CMV status not recorded). Some clones in this sample may be carry-over from other donors' samples. This sequence uses TRBV7-2 and TRBJ2-7; 10 junctional bases match TRBD1. The CDR3 sequence is CASSLGVGQGRYEQYF. The nucleotide sequence is given as TGTGCCAGCAGCTTAGGGGTGGGACAGGGGCGGTACGAGCAGTACTTC.